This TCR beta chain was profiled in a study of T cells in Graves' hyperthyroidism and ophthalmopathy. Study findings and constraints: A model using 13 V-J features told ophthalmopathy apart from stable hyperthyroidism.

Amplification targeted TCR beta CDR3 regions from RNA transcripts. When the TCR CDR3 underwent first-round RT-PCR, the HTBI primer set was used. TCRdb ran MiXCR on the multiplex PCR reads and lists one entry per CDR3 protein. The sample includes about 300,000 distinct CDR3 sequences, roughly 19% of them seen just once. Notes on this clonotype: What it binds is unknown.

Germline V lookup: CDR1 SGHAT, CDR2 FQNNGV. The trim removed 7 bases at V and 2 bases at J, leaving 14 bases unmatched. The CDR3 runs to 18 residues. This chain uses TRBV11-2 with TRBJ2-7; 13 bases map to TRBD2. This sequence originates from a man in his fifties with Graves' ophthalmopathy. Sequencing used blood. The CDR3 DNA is TGTGCCAGCACCATACTAGCGGGAGGGAATTTTACACCCTACGAGCAGTACTTC. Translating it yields CASTILAGGNFTPYEQYF.